This T cell receptor (beta chain) was identified during a study of T cells in Graves' hyperthyroidism and ophthalmopathy. Duration under 3 months, a NOSPECS grade of at least 4, and a Clinical Activity Score of at least 3 characterized the ophthalmopathy patients. The CDR3 contains 15 residues. Trimming took 5 bases from V and 3 from J; bases not matched to a gene: 5. Germline V gene sequence: CDR1 MNHEY, CDR2 SMNVEV (reference sequence). This clonotype was detected ten times or more. Regions amplified from RNA transcripts were the TCR beta CDR3 regions. The TCR CDR3 first-round RT-PCR relied on the HTBI primer set. TCRdb redid the calling of the multiplex PCR reads with MiXCR, one entry per CDR3 protein. Of roughly 520,000 distinct CDR3 sequences in the sample, approximately 24% were seen once.

This chain connects TRBV27 to TRBJ2-7; 12 nucleotides line up with TRBD2. This TCR was recovered from a woman aged 25-40 years with Graves' ophthalmopathy. The sample consisted of blood. CDR3 amino acids: CASSVLAGGIYEQYF. The CDR3 DNA sequence: TGTGCCAGCAGTGTGCTAGCGGGGGGGATCTACGAGCAGTACTTC.